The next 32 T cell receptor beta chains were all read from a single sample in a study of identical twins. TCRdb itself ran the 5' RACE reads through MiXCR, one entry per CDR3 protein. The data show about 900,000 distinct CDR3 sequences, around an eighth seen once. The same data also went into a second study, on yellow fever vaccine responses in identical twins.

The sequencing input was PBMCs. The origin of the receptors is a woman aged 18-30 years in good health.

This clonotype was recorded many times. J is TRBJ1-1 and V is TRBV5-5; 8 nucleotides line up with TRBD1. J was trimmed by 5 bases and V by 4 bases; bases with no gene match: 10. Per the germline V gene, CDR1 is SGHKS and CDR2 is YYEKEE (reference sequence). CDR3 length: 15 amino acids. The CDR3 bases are TGTGCCAGCAGCCCGACCGGACAGGGCCGAACTGAAGCTTTCTTT. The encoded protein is CASSPTGQGRTEAFF.

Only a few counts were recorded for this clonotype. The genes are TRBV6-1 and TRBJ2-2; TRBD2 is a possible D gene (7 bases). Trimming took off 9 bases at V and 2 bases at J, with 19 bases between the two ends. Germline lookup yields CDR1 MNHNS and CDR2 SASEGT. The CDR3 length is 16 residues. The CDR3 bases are TGTGCCAGTCTCAGAAAAGGGGGGGTTAACACCGGGGAGCTGTTTTTT. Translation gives CASLRKGGVNTGELFF.

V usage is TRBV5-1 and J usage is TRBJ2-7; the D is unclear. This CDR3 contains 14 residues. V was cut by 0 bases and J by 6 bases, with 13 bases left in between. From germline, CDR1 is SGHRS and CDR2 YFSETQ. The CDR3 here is CASSLGPRYSEQYV. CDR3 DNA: TGCGCCAGCAGCTTGGGTCCCAGATATAGCGAGCAGTACGTC.

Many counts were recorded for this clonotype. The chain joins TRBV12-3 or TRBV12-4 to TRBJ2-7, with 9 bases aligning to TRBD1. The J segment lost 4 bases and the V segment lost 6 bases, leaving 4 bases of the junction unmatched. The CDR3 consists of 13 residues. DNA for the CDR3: TGTGCCAGCAGAGGACAGGGGAAATACGAGCAGTACTTC. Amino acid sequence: CASRGQGKYEQYF.

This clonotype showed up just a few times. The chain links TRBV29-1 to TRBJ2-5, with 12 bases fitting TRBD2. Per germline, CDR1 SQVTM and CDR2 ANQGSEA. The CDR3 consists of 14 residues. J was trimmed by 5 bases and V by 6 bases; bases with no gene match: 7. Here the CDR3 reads CSVLETSGSETQYF. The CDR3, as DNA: TGCAGCGTCCTAGAGACTAGCGGGAGCGAGACCCAGTACTTC.

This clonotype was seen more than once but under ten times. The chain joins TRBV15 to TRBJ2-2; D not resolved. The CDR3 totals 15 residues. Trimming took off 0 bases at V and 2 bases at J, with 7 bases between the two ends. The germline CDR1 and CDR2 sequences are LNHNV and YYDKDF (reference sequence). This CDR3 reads CATSRDGFNTGELFF. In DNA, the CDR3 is TGTGCCACCAGCAGAGATGGGTTTAACACCGGGGAGCTGTTTTTT.

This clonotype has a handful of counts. The CDR3 sequence is CASSVGGLARRFYNEQFF. CDR3 DNA: TGTGCCAGCAGCGTAGGAGGTTTGGCCCGCCGTTTTTACAATGAGCAGTTCTTC. The rearrangement uses TRBV9 and TRBJ2-1; D is uncertain. Germline V gives CDR1 SGDLS, CDR2 YYNGEE. This CDR3 spans 18 amino acids. Trimming removed 0 bases at V and 4 bases at J, with 20 bases between.

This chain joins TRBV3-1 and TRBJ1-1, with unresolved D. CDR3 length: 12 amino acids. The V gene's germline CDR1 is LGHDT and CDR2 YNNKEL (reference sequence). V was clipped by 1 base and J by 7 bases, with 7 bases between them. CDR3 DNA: TGTGCCAGCAGCCAAGGACCCTTTGAAGCTTTCTTT. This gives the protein CASSQGPFEAFF.

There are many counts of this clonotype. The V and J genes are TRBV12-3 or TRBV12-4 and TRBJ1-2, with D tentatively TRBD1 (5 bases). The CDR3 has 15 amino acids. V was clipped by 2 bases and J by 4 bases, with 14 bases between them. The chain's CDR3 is CASSLSRQPIYGYTF. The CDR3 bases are TGTGCCAGCAGTTTAAGTAGACAGCCGATCTATGGCTACACCTTC.

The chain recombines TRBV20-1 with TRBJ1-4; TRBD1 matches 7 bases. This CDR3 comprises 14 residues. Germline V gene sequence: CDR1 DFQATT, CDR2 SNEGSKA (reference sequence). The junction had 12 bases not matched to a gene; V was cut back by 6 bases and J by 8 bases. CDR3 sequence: CSAPIQGKREKLFF. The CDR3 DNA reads TGCAGTGCCCCGATACAGGGGAAGAGAGAAAAACTGTTTTTT.

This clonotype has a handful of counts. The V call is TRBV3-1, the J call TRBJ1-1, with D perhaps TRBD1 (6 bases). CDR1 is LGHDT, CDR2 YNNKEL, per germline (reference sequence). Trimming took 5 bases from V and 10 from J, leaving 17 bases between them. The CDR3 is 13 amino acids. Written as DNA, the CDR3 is TGTGCCAGCAGCACACGGAGGGGGGACGGAGCTTTCTTT. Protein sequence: CASSTRRGDGAFF.

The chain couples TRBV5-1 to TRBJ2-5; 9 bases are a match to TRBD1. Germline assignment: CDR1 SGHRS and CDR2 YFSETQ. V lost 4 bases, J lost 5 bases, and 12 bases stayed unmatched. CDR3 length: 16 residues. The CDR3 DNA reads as TGCGCCAGCAGCCCGGGGGACAGGGCGAGGGAGGAGACCCAGTACTTC. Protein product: CASSPGDRAREETQYF.

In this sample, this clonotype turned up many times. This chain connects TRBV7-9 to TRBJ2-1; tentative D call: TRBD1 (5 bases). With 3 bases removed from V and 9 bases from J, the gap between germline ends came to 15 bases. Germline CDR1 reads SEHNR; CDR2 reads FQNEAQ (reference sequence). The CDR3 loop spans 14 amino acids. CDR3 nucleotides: TGTGCCAGCAGCTTTTCCGCAGGGTGGGGTGAGCAGTTCTTC. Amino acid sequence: CASSFSAGWGEQFF.

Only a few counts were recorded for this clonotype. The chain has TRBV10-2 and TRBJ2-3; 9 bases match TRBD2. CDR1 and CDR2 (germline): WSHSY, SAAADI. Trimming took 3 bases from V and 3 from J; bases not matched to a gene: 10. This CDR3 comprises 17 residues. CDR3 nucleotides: TGCGCCAGCAGTGATGGAGCGGGGGGTTCATTGACAGATACGCAGTATTTT. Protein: CASSDGAGGSLTDTQYF.

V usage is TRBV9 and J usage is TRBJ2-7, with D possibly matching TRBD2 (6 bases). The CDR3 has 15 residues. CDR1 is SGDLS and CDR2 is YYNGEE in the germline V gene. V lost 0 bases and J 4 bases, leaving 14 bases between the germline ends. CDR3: CASSVEVSGEYEQYF. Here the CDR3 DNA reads TGTGCCAGCAGCGTAGAAGTTAGCGGAGAATACGAGCAGTACTTC.

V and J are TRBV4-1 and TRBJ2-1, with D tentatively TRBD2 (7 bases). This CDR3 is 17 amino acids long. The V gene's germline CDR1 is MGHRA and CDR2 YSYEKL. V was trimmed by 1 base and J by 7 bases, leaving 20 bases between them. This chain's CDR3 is CASSQGSYGGPWNEQFF. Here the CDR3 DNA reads TGCGCCAGCAGCCAAGGTTCTTACGGGGGGCCTTGGAATGAGCAGTTCTTC.

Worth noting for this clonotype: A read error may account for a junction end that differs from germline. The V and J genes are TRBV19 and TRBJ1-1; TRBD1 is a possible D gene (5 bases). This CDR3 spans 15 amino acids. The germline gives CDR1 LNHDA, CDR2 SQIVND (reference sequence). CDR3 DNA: TGTGCCAGTAGCAAGGGGCACACGGTGAATACTGAAGCTTTCTTT. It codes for CASSKGHTVNTEAFF.

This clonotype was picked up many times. CDR3 DNA sequence: TGTGCCAGCAGTTCCCGACAGGGGTTGGAACTGTTTTTT. Residues: CASSSRQGLELFF. The rearrangement joins TRBV27 to TRBJ1-4; 8 nucleotides agree with TRBD1. The V segment lost 4 bases and the J segment 12 bases; nucleotides outside the gene matches: 7. CDR1 and CDR2 from the germline V gene are MNHEY and SMNVEV (reference sequence). The CDR3 is 13 amino acids.

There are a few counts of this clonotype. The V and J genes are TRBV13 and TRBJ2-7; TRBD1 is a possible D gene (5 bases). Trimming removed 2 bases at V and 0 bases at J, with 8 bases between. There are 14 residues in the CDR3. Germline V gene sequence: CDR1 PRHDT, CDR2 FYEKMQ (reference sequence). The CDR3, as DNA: TGTGCCAGCAGCTTAAGACAGTTCTCCTACGAGCAGTACTTC. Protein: CASSLRQFSYEQYF.

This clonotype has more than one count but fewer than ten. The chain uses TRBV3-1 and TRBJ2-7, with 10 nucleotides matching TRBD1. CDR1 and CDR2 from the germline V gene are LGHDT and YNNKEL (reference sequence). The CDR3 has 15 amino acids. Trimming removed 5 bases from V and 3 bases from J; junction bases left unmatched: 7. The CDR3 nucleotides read TGTGCCAGCAGCAGGGACAGGGGACATTTCTACGAGCAGTACGTC. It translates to CASSRDRGHFYEQYV.

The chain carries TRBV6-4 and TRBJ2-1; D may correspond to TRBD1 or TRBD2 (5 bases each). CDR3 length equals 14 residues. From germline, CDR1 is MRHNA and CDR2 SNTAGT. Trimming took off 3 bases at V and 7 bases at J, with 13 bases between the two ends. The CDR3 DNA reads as TGTGCCAGCAGTGAAATGTCCTGGGGGAATGAGCAGTTCTTC. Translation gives CASSEMSWGNEQFF.

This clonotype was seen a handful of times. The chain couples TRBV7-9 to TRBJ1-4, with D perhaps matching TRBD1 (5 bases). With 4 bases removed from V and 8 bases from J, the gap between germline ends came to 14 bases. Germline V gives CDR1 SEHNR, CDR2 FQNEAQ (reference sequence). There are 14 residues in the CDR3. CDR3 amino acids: CASSSPTESEKLFF. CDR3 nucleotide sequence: TGTGCCAGCAGCTCTCCGACAGAGAGCGAAAAACTGTTTTTT.

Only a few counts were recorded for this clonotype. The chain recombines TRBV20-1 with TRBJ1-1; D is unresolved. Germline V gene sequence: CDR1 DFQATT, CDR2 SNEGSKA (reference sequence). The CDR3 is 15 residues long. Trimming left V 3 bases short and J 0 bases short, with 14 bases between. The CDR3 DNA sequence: TGCAGTGCTAGTCGTCCTGATCGGGTGAACACTGAAGCTTTCTTT. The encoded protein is CSASRPDRVNTEAFF.

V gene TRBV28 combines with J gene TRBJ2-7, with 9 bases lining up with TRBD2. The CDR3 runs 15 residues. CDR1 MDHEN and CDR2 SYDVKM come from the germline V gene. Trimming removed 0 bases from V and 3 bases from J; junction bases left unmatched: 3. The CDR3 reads CASSLWASGNYEQYF. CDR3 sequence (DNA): TGTGCCAGCAGTTTATGGGCTAGCGGGAACTACGAGCAGTACTTC.

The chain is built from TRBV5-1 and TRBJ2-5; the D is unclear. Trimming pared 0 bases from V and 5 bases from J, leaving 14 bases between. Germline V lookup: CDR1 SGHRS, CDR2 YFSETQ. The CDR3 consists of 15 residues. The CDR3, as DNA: TGCGCCAGCAGCTTGGCACTAACCCGGCGGGAGACCCAGTACTTC. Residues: CASSLALTRRETQYF.

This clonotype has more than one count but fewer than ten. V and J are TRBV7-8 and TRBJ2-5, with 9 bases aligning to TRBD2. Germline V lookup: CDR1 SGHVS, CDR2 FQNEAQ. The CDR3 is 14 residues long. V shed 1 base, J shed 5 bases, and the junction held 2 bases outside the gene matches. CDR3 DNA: TGTGCCAGCAGCTTAGGGACTAGCGCGGAGACCCAGTACTTC. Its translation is CASSLGTSAETQYF.

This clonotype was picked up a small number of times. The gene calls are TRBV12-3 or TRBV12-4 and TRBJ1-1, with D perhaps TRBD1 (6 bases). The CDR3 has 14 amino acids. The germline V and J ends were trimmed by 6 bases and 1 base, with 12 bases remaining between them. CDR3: CASRSRGRNTEAFF. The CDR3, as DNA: TGTGCCAGCAGGTCCCGGGGGCGGAACACTGAAGCTTTCTTT.

The CDR3 sequence: CASSQTLRTSGTSNEQFF. The CDR3 DNA follows: TGTGCCAGCAGCCAGACCCTCAGGACTAGCGGGACTTCAAATGAGCAGTTCTTC. The J gene is TRBJ2-1, the V gene TRBV4-2, with 12 bases matching TRBD2. V shed 3 bases and J 7 bases; nucleotides not matched to a gene: 13. CDR1 LGHNA and CDR2 YNFKEQ come from the germline V gene. CDR3 size: 18 residues.

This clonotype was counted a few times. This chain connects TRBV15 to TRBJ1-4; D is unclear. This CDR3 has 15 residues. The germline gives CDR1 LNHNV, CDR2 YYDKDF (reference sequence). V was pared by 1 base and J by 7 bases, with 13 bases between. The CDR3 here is CATSRVGLFGEKLFF. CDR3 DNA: TGTGCCACCAGCAGAGTTGGTCTATTTGGTGAAAAACTGTTTTTT. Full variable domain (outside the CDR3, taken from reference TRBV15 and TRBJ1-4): DAMVIQNPRYQVTQFGKPVTLSCSQTLNHNVMYWYQQKSSQAPKLLFHYYDKDFNNEADTPDNFQSRRPNTSFCFLDIRSPGLGDTAMYLCATSRVGLFGEKLFFGSGTQLSVL.

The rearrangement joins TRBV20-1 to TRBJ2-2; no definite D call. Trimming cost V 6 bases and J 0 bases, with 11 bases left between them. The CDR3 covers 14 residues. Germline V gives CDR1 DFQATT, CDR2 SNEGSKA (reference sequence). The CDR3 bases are TGCAGTGCCCGCGACCCGACGAACACCGGGGAGCTGTTTTTT. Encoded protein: CSARDPTNTGELFF.

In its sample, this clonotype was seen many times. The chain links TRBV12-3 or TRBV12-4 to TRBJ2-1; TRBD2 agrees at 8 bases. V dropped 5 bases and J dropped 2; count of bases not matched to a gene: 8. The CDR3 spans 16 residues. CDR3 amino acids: CASSVPAGEPYNEQFF. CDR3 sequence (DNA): TGTGCCAGCAGTGTACCAGCGGGGGAGCCCTACAATGAGCAGTTCTTC.

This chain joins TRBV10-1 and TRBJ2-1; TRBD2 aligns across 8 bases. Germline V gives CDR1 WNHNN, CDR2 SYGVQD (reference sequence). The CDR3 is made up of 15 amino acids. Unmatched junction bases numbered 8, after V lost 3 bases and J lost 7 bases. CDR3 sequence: CASSEPGRAPNEQFF. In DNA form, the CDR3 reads TGCGCCAGCAGTGAACCCGGGAGGGCCCCAAATGAGCAGTTCTTC.